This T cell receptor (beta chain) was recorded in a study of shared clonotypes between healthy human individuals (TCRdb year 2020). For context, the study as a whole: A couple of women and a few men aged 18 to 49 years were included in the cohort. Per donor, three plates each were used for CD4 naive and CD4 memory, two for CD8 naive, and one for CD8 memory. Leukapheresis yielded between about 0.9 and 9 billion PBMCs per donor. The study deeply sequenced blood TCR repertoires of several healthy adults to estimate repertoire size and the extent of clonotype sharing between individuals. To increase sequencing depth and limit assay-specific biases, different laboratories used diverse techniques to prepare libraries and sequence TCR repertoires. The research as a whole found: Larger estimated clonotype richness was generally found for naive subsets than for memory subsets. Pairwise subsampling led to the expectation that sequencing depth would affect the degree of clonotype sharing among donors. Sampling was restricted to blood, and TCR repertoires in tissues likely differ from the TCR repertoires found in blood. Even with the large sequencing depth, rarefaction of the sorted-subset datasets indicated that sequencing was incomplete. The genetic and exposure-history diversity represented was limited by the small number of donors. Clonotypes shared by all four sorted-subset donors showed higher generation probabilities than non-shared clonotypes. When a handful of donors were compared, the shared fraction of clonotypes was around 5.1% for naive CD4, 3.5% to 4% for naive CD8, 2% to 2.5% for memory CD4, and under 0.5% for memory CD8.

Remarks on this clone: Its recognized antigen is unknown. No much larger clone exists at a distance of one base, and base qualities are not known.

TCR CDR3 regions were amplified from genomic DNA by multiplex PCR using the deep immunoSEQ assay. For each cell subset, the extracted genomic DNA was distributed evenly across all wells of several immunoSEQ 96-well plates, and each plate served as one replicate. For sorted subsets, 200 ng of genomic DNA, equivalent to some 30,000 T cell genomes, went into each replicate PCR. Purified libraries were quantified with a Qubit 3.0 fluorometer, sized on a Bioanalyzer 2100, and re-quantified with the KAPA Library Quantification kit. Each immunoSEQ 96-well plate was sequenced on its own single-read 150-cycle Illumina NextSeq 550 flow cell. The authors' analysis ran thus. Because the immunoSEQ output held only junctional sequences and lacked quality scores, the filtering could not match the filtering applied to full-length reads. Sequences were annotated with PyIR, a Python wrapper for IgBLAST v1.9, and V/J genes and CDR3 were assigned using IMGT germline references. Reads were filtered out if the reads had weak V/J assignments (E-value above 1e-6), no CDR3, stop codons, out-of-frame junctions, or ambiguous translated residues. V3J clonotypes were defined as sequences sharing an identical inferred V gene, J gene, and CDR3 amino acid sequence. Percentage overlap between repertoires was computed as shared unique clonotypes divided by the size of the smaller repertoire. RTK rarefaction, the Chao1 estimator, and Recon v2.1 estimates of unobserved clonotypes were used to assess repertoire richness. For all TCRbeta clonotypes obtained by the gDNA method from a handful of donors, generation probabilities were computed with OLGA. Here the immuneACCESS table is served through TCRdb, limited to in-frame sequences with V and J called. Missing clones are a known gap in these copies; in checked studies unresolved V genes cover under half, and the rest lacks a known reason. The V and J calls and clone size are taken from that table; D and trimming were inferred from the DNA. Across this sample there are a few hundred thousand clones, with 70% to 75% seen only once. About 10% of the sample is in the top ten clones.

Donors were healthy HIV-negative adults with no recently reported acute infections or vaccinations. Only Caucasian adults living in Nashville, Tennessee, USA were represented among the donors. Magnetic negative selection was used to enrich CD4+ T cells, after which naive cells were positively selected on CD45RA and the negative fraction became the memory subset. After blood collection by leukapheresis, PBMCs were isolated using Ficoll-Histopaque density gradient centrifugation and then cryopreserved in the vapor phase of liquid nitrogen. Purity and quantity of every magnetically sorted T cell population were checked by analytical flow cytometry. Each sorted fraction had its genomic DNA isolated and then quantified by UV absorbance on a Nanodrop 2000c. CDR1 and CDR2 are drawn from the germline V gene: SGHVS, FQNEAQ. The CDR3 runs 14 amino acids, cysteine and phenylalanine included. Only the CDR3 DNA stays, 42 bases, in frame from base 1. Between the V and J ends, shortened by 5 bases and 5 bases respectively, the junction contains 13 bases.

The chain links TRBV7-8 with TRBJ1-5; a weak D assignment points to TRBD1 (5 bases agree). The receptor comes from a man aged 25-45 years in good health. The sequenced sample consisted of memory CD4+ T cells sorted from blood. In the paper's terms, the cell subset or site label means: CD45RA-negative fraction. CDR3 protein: CASSIGGRDQPQHF. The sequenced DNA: TGTGCCAGCAGCATCGGGGGAAGGGATCAGCCCCAGCATTTT. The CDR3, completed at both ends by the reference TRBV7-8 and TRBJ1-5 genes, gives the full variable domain GAGVSQSPRYKVAKRGQDVALRCDPISGHVSLFWYQQALGQGPEFLTYFQNEAQLDKSGLPSDRFFAERPEGSVSTLKIQRTQQEDSAVYLCASSIGGRDQPQHFGDGTRLSIL.